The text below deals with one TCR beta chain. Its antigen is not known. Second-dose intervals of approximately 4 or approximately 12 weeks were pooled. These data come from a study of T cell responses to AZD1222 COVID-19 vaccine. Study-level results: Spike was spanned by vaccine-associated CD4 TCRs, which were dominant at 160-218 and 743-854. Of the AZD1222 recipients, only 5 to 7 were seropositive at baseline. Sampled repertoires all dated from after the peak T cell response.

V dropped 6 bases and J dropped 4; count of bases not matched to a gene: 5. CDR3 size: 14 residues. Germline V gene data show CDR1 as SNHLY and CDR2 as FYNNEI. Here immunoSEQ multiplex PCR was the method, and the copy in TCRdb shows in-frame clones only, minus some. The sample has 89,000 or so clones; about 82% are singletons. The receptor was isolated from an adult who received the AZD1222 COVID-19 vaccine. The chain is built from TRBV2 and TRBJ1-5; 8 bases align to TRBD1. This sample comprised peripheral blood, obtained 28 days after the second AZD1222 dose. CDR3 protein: CASSPTGGNQPQHF. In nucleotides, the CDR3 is TGTGCCAGCAGCCCCACAGGGGGAAATCAGCCCCAGCATTTT.